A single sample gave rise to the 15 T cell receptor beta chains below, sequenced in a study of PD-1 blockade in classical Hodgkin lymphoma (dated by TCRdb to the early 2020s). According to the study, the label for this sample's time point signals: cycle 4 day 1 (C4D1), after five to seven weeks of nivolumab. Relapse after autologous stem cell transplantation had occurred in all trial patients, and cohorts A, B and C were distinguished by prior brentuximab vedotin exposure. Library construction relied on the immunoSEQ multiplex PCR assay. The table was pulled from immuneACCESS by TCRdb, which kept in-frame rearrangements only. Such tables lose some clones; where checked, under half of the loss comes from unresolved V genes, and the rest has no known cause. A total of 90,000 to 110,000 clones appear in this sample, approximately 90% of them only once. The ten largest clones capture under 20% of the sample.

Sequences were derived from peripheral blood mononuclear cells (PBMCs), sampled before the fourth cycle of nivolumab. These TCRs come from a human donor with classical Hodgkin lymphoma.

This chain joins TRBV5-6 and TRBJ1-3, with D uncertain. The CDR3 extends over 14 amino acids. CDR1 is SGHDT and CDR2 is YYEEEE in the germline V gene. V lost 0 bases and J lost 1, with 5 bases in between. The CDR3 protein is CASSLVGSGNTIYF. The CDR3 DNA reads TGTGCCAGCAGCTTGGTCGGGTCTGGAAACACCATATATTTT.

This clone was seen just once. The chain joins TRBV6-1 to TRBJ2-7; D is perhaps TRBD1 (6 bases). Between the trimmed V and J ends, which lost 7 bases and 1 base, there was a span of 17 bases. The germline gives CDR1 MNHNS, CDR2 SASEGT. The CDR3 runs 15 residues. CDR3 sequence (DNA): TGTGCCAGCATCGTAGTAGGACAGCGATCCTACGAGCAGTACTTC. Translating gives CASIVVGQRSYEQYF.

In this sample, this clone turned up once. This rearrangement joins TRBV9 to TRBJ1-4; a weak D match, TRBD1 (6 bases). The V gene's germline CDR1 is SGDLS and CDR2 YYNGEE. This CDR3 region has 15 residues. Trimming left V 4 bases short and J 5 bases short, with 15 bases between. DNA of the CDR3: TGTGCCAGCAGCACTTCGACAGGCGAAAATGAAAAACTGTTTTTT. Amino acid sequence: CASSTSTGENEKLFF.

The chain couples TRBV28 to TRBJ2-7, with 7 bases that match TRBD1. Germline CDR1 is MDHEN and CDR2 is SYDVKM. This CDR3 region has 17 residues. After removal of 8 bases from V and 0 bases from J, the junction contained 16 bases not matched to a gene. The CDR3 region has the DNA TGTGCCAGCTCGCAATCACGAGGGGGCCCTCGCTCCTACGAGCAGTACTTC. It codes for CASSQSRGGPRSYEQYF.

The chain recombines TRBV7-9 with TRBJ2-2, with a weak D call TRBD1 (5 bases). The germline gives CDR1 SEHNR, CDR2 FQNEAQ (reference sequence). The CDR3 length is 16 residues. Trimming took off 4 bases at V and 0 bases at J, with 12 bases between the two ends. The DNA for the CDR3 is TGTGCCAGCAGCTCGTCGGACATTTCGAACACCGGGGAGCTGTTTTTT. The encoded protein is CASSSSDISNTGELFF.

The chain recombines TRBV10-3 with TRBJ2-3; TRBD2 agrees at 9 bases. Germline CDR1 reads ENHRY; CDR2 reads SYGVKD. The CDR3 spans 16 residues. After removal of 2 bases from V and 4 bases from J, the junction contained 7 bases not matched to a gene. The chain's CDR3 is CAISEEGSGRADTQYF. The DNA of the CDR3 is TGTGCCATCAGTGAGGAGGGTAGCGGGAGAGCAGATACGCAGTATTTT.

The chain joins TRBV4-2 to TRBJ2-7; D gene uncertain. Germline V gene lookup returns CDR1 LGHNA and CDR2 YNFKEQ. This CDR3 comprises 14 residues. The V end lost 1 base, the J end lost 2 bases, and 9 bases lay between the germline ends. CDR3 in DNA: TGTGCCAGCAGCCAAGGAACCATAACCTACGAGCAGTACTTC. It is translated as CASSQGTITYEQYF.

The CDR3 DNA sequence: TGCGCCAGCAGCTTGCCGACAGGGACTAATGAAAAACTGTTTTTT. Translating gives CASSLPTGTNEKLFF. V is TRBV5-1 and J is TRBJ1-4, with 7 bases aligning to TRBD1. V was pared by 1 base and J by 2 bases, with 2 bases of the junction left unmatched. The CDR3 has 15 residues. Germline CDR1 reads SGHRS; CDR2 reads YFSETQ.

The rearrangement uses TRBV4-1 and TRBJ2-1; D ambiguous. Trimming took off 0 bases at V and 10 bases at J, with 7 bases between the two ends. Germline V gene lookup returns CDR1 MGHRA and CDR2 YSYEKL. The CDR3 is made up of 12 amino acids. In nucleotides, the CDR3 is TGCGCCAGCAGCCAAGATACGGAGGAGCAGTTCTTC. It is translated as CASSQDTEEQFF.

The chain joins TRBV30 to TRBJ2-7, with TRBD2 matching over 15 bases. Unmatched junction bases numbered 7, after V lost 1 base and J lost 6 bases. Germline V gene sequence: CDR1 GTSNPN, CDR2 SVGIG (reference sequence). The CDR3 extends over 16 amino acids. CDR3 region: CAWSDLGTSGRSEQYF. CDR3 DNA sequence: TGTGCCTGGAGTGATTTGGGGACTAGCGGGAGGAGCGAGCAGTACTTC. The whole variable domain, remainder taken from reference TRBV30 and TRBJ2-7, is SQTIHQWPATLVQPVGSPLSLECTVEGTSNPNLYWYRQAAGRGLQLLFYSVGIGQISSEVPQNLSASRPQDRQFILSSKKLLLSDSGFYLCAWSDLGTSGRSEQYFGPGTRLTVT.

The CDR3 spells CASSNLIAGNTIYF. The CDR3 bases are TGTGCCAGCAGCAATCTAATAGCTGGAAACACCATATATTTT. The J gene is TRBJ1-3, the V gene TRBV2; D is undetermined. Trimming left V 6 bases short and J 2 bases short, with 11 bases between. CDR1 is SNHLY, CDR2 FYNNEI, per germline. CDR3 length equals 14 residues.

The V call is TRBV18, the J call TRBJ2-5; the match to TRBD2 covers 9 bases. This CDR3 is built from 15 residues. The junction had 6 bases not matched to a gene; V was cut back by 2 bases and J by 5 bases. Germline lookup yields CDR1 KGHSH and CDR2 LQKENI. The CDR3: CASSPFGTSTETQYF. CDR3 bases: TGTGCCAGCTCACCATTTGGGACTAGCACGGAGACCCAGTACTTC.

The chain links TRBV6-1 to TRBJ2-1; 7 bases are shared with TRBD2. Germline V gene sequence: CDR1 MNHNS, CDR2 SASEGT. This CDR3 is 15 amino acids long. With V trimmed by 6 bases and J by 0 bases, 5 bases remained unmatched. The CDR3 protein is CASRPSGSSYNEQFF. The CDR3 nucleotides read TGTGCCAGCAGACCTAGCGGAAGCTCCTACAATGAGCAGTTCTTC.

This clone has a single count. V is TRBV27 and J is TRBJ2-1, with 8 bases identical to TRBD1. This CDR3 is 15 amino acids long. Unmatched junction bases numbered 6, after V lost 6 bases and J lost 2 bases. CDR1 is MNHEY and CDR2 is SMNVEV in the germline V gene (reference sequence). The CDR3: CASRPRDRTYNEQFF. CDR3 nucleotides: TGTGCCAGCAGACCCCGGGACAGGACCTACAATGAGCAGTTCTTC.

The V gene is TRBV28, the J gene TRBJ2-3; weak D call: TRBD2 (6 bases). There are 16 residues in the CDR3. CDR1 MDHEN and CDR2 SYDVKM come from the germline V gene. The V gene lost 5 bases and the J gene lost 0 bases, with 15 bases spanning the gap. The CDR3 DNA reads TGTGCCAGCAGTGCAGATCTAGCGACTAGCACAGATACGCAGTATTTT. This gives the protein CASSADLATSTDTQYF.